The clone carrying this T cell receptor beta chain was found a few times. The antigen remains undetermined. TCRdb keeps only in-frame clones here, not all; method: immunoSEQ multiplex PCR. The sample yields tens of thousands of clones, more than 70% seen once. The data are from a study of T cell responses to AZD1222 COVID-19 vaccine. Study-wide findings and caveats: As reported, nearly half of all spike-specific TCRs target variant regions that are unmutated. The study sampled repertoires only after the peak T cell response. Among the donors, most were white British and more were female, and clonal diversity was possibly underestimated.

Trimming left V 4 bases short and J 3 bases short, with 10 bases between. The CDR3 covers 15 residues. Germline CDR1 LGHDT, CDR2 YNNKEL (reference sequence). The starting material was peripheral blood, obtained on day 0 of AZD1222 vaccination. The chain carries TRBV3-1 (or the pseudogene TRBV3-2) and TRBJ1-6; TRBD1 is a possible D gene (5 bases). The TCR sequence derives from an adult in good health. DNA of the CDR3: TGTGCCAGCAGCCGTACAGACAGCTATAATTCACCCCTCCACTTT. This codes for CASSRTDSYNSPLHF.